The clone carrying this T cell receptor (beta chain) was counted ten times or more. These data come from a study of T cells in Graves' hyperthyroidism and ophthalmopathy. CDR1 and CDR2 (germline): LGHDT, YNNKEL (reference sequence). V lost 1 base, J lost 7 bases, and 5 bases lay in between. The CDR3 length is 12 residues. RNA transcripts served as the template for amplifying TCR beta CDR3 regions. The study used the HTBI primer set for a first-round RT-PCR of the TCR CDR3. TCRdb fed the multiplex PCR reads into MiXCR, producing one record per CDR3 protein. The sample holds about 620,000 distinct CDR3 sequences, around 16% seen once. No ophthalmopathy progression within 18 months constituted stable Graves' hyperthyroidism.

The chain employs TRBV3-1 and TRBJ2-1; D is undetermined. The sequencing sample was made of blood. The source of this sequence is a woman in her thirties with Graves' hyperthyroidism. CDR3 nucleotides: TGTGCCAGCAGCCAAGCCCATAATGAGCAGTTCTTC. It yields the protein CASSQAHNEQFF.